A selection of T cell receptor beta chains follows, all from one sample in a study of cytomegalovirus exposure and HLA in healthy donors. TCRdb keeps only in-frame clones here, not all; method: immunoSEQ multiplex PCR. Of under 200,000 clones in the sample, around nine tenths were seen once. Material for sequencing was PBMCs. The origin of the receptors is a woman aged 25 to 39 in good health and CMV-seronegative. Both conserved end residues are part of each CDR3. The order of the fields is V gene, J gene, D gene, clone size, CDR3 DNA, CDR3 protein. A D gene is named only where the DNA matches it firmly. Rows may omit the clone size; those that give it use once, few, many or a size class.

TRBV28	TRBJ1-2	.	.	TGTGCCAGCAGCAAGGGGGTACTTAACTATGGCTACACCTTC	CASSKGVLNYGYTF
TRBV4-2	TRBJ2-3	.	.	TGTGCCAGCAGCTACGCGGAGGGCGGGGATAGCACAGATACGCAGTATTTT	CASSYAEGGDSTDTQYF
TRBV18	TRBJ1-2	.	.	TGTGCCAGCTCACCACAGAGCGACAGATCGTATGGCTACACCTTC	CASSPQSDRSYGYTF
TRBV15	TRBJ1-1	TRBD1	.	TGTGCCACCACCCGGACAGGCAATCAGAACACTGAAGCTTTCTTT	CATTRTGNQNTEAFF
TRBV4-2	TRBJ1-5	TRBD1	.	TGTGCCAGCAGCCAAGAATTAGGACAGGGGGATCAGCCCCAGCATTTT	CASSQELGQGDQPQHF
TRBV20-1	TRBJ2-2	.	.	TGCAGTGCCCTGAACACCGGGGAGCTGTTTTTT	CSALNTGELFF
TRBV5-4	TRBJ2-1	TRBD2	.	TGTGCCAGCAGCTTGGGGCTAGCGGGGTATGAGCAGTTCTTC	CASSLGLAGYEQFF
TRBV27	TRBJ1-4	TRBD1	.	TGTGCCAGCAGTTTAAGGGGACAGGGGGCAACTAATGAAAAACTGTTTTTT	CASSLRGQGATNEKLFF
TRBV6-6	TRBJ1-5	TRBD1	once	TGTGCCAGCAGTGGACAGGGGTTTGATCAGCCCCAGCATTTT	CASSGQGFDQPQHF
TRBV19	TRBJ2-1	.	.	TGTGCCAGTAGTATTGACCTAGCGTCCCCGATTAATGAGCAGTTCTTC	CASSIDLASPINEQFF
TRBV7-2	TRBJ2-3	.	.	TGTGCCAGCAGCTTAGAGAGGACAGGCACAGATACGCAGTATTTT	CASSLERTGTDTQYF
TRBV4-2	TRBJ1-1	.	.	TGTGCCAGCAGCCAAGAGGGCACCAACACTGAAGCTTTCTTT	CASSQEGTNTEAFF
TRBV19	TRBJ2-3	TRBD2	.	TGTGCCAGTAGTATATCTAGCGGGGGTACAGATACGCAGTATTTT	CASSISSGGTDTQYF
TRBV29-1	TRBJ1-4	TRBD1	.	TGCAGCGTCTACAGGGGCCTAAATGAAAAACTGTTTTTT	CSVYRGLNEKLFF
TRBV27	TRBJ1-2	TRBD1	.	TGTGCCAGCAGTTTAATGGGGACAGGCGACTATGGCTACACCTTC	CASSLMGTGDYGYTF
TRBV13	TRBJ2-5	.	.	TGTGCCAGCAGCCTCCAAGAGACCCAGTACTTC	CASSLQETQYF
TRBV28	TRBJ2-2	.	.	TGTGCCAGCACGAAAAGTAGGAGGGCTACCGGGGAGCTGTTTTTT	CASTKSRRATGELFF
TRBV19	TRBJ1-1	TRBD1	.	TGTGCCAGTACCCTTGGACAGGGCGGAACTGAAGCTTTCTTT	CASTLGQGGTEAFF
TRBV9	TRBJ2-1	TRBD2	.	TGTGCCAGCAGCCTCAGCGGGGGGGCGTCAAATGAGCAGTTCTTC	CASSLSGGASNEQFF
TRBV28	TRBJ1-1	.	.	TGTGCCAGCAGGTTAGGGGGGTCGAGGAACACTGAAGCTTTCTTT	CASRLGGSRNTEAFF
TRBV6-1	TRBJ2-2	TRBD1	once	TGTGCCAGCAGTGGACAGGGTCAGGGGGAGCTGTTTTTT	CASSGQGQGELFF
TRBV7-2	TRBJ1-6	.	.	TGTGCCAGCGCGGACAGACCCTATAATTCACCCCTCCACTTT	CASADRPYNSPLHF
TRBV4-2	TRBJ2-7	TRBD2	.	TGTGCCAGCAGGGCTAGCGGGAAAACCTACGAGCAGTACTTC	CASRASGKTYEQYF
TRBV10-3	TRBJ2-1	TRBD2	.	TGTGCCATCAGCTGGGCGGGAGCCGGGAATGAGCAGTTCTTC	CAISWAGAGNEQFF
TRBV5-4	TRBJ2-5	.	.	TGTGCCAGCGGAACCTCGGGACAAGAAGAGACCCAGTACTTC	CASGTSGQEETQYF
TRBV5-4	TRBJ2-7	TRBD1	.	TGTGCCAGCAGCATAGGACAGGGGCGATACGAGCAGTACTTC	CASSIGQGRYEQYF
TRBV18	TRBJ2-1	TRBD1	.	TGTGCCAGCTCAACGAACCGGGACAGGGAGTTCTTC	CASSTNRDREFF
TRBV9	TRBJ1-4	TRBD1	.	TGTGCCAGCAGCCCCCGGGGGACAGAAAATGAAAAACTGTTTTTT	CASSPRGTENEKLFF
TRBV19	TRBJ1-1	.	.	TGTGCCAGTAATCAGGGGCGCGGCACTGAAGCTTTCTTT	CASNQGRGTEAFF
TRBV25-1	TRBJ1-5	.	.	TGTGCCAGCAGTGAATGGGGCAGCAATCAGCCCCAGCATTTT	CASSEWGSNQPQHF
TRBV5-1	TRBJ1-3	TRBD1	.	TGCGCCAGCAGATTGGGGACAGGGGCCCAGGGAAACACCATATATTTT	CASRLGTGAQGNTIYF
TRBV7-9	TRBJ2-1	.	.	TGTGCCAGCAGCCATCGTACAGGGGCGGGGTACAATGAGCAGTTCTTC	CASSHRTGAGYNEQFF
TRBV12-5	TRBJ1-2	TRBD1	.	TGTGCTAGTGGTTCCCCGGGACAGGGAGGGTATGGCTACACCTTC	CASGSPGQGGYGYTF
TRBV25-1	TRBJ2-3	.	once	TGTGCCACCCAAAGGGACTCTCCAGATACGCAGTATTTT	CATQRDSPDTQYF
TRBV27	TRBJ1-2	.	.	TGTGCCAGCAGTCCCCCCGGGGGTAACTATGGCTACACCTTC	CASSPPGGNYGYTF
TRBV4-1	TRBJ2-3	TRBD2	.	TGCGCCAGCAGCCCTCAGCGGGGGCCACGCACAGATACGCAGTATTTT	CASSPQRGPRTDTQYF
TRBV29-1	TRBJ2-2	.	.	TGCAGCGGCGGACAGTATGCCGGGGAGCTGTTTTTT	CSGGQYAGELFF
TRBV7-2	TRBJ2-7	.	.	TGTGCCAGCAGCTTAACGGTCATGACTGGCTCCTACGAGCAGTACTTC	CASSLTVMTGSYEQYF
TRBV5-1	TRBJ1-2	TRBD1	.	TGCGCCAGCAGCGCGGGACAGGGGTATGGCTACACCTTC	CASSAGQGYGYTF
TRBV6-1	TRBJ2-5	TRBD1	.	TGTGCCAGCAGTGGGACAGGGTCCTCTCTTGAGACCCAGTACTTC	CASSGTGSSLETQYF
TRBV18	TRBJ2-3	TRBD2	.	TGTGCCAGCACGAAAGCGGGGGGCACAGATACGCAGTATTTT	CASTKAGGTDTQYF
TRBV7-8	TRBJ2-7	TRBD1	.	TGTGCCAGCAGGGTAGGGACAGGGAATTACGAGCAGTACTTC	CASRVGTGNYEQYF
TRBV10-3	TRBJ2-7	TRBD1	.	TGTGCCATCAGTGAGACGAAGGGACAGGGGGCCCACGAGCAGTACTTC	CAISETKGQGAHEQYF
TRBV6-4	TRBJ2-5	TRBD1	.	TGTGCCAGCAGTGCTCGGGACAGGGAGACCCAGTACTTC	CASSARDRETQYF
TRBV14	TRBJ1-1	TRBD1	.	TGTGCCAGCAGCTTCAGACAGGGGGCCATGAACACTGAAGCTTTCTTT	CASSFRQGAMNTEAFF
TRBV4-3	TRBJ2-7	TRBD1	once	TGCGCCAGCAGCCAACCGGGACAGGGGGCCTACGAGCAGTACTTC	CASSQPGQGAYEQYF
TRBV6-5	TRBJ1-1	.	.	TGTGCCAGCAGTTACTCGCCTCAAACGGACACTGAAGCTTTCTTT	CASSYSPQTDTEAFF
TRBV27	TRBJ2-3	.	.	TGTGCCAGCAGTCTCCGGGTAGCGGCAACTACTAGCACAGATACGCAGTATTTT	CASSLRVAATTSTDTQYF
TRBV6-9	TRBJ2-5	.	.	TGTGCCAGCAGTTATCGGGGTTTTCAAGAGACCCAGTACTTC	CASSYRGFQETQYF
TRBV7-8	TRBJ2-4	.	.	TGTGCCAGCAGCTTAAGCGTAGTAGCCGAAAACATTCAGTACTTC	CASSLSVVAENIQYF
TRBV29-1	TRBJ1-2	TRBD1	.	TGCAGCGTCCTTTCCCGGGACAGGGGCGGACTTCATATTAACTATGGCTACACCTTC	CSVLSRDRGGLHINYGYTF
TRBV15	TRBJ1-5	.	.	TGTGCCACCAGCAGCGAAGTCAGGTCCTCCAGAGATTCCCAGCATTTT	CATSSEVRSSRDSQHF
TRBV27	TRBJ2-1	.	.	TGTGCCAGCAGTCGGGGGGCCCCGGGCAACAATGAGCAGTTCTTC	CASSRGAPGNNEQFF